This entry features one T cell receptor (beta chain) sequence. These data belong to a study of blood T cell repertoires in COVID-19. The V and J ends lost 1 base and 0 bases respectively, with 12 bases between them. This CDR3 comprises 16 residues. CDR1 is SGHVS, CDR2 FQNEAQ, per germline. Produced via immunoSEQ multiplex PCR; TCRdb's table is partial and in-frame only. The data show about 400,000 clones, over 75% seen once. Self-reported history from a screening survey and questionnaire set each donor's cohort. This sequence was found in a woman in her 40s with acute COVID-19. V gene TRBV7-8 combines with J gene TRBJ1-1, with D perhaps matching TRBD1 (6 bases). Sample: PBMCs or T cells enriched from blood (not recorded which). The CDR3 protein is CASSLVGGGLNTEAFF. In nucleotides, the CDR3 is TGTGCCAGCAGCTTAGTGGGAGGGGGATTGAACACTGAAGCTTTCTTT. The whole variable domain, filled in from reference TRBV7-8 and TRBJ1-1, reads GAGVSQSPRYKVAKRGQDVALRCDPISGHVSLFWYQQALGQGPEFLTYFQNEAQLDKSGLPSDRFFAERPEGSVSTLKIQRTQQEDSAVYLCASSLVGGGLNTEAFFGQGTRLTVV.